One and the same sample provided the 28 T cell receptor beta chains below, sequenced in a study of blood T cell repertoires in COVID-19. This table comes from immunoSEQ multiplex PCR, and its TCRdb copy is limited to in-frame clones, with some not included. The sample records approximately 250,000 clones, over 75% being singletons. The specimen sequenced was PBMCs or T cells enriched from blood (not recorded which). These receptors came from a woman in her 40s who had been exposed to COVID-19.

The rearrangement uses TRBV30 and TRBJ1-5, with no clear D. This CDR3 spans 12 amino acids. V shed 1 base and J shed 4 bases, with 5 bases lying between them. Germline CDR1 is GTSNPN and CDR2 is SVGIG (reference sequence). CDR3 sequence reads: CAWSGQNQPQHF. The CDR3 DNA is TGTGCCTGGAGTGGTCAAAATCAGCCCCAGCATTTT.

The chain employs TRBV19 and TRBJ1-4, with 7 nucleotides matching TRBD1. The CDR3 totals 15 residues. The V gene's germline CDR1 is LNHDA and CDR2 SQIVND (reference sequence). The V and J ends lost 3 bases and 8 bases, in that order; junction bases with no gene match: 9. CDR3 coding DNA: TGTGCCAGTAGTATCCCGGGACAGTGGAGCGAAAAACTGTTTTTT. Amino acid sequence: CASSIPGQWSEKLFF.

J is TRBJ1-1 and V is TRBV19; no clear D gene. CDR3 length equals 14 residues. Germline CDR1 is LNHDA and CDR2 is SQIVND (reference sequence). The V end lost 7 bases, the J end lost 4 bases, and 16 bases lay between the germline ends. The CDR3 sequence: CASNTGIWSTEAFF. The CDR3 bases are TGTGCCAGTAATACCGGGATCTGGTCCACTGAAGCTTTCTTT.

The chain is built from TRBV7-2 and TRBJ1-5, with D tentatively TRBD1 (5 bases). There are 14 residues in the CDR3. V was cut by 1 base and J by 9 bases, with 13 bases left in between. Germline V CDR1 and CDR2: SGHTA, FQGNSA. The CDR3, as DNA: TGTGCCAGCAGCTTAGGCGGGGCGGGACTGCCCCAGCATTTT. Translating gives CASSLGGAGLPQHF.

This rearrangement joins TRBV6-5 to TRBJ1-5; D unclear. The CDR3 sequence is 13 residues long. The germline CDR1 and CDR2 sequences are MNHEY and SVGAGI. The V and J ends lost 2 bases and 1 base respectively, with 3 bases between them. CDR3: CASSYGSNQPQHF. The CDR3, as DNA: TGTGCCAGCAGTTACGGCAGCAATCAGCCCCAGCATTTT.

The chain carries TRBV21-1 and TRBJ1-5. TRBV21-1 has pseudogene status. The CDR3 contains 8 residues. CDR3 in amino acids: CALQPQHF. The CDR3 DNA reads as TGTGCCCTCCAGCCCCAGCATTTT.

The chain uses TRBV19 and TRBJ1-6; D unresolved. The V and J ends lost 5 bases and 14 bases respectively, with 10 bases between them. CDR1 is LNHDA, CDR2 SQIVND, per germline (reference sequence). The CDR3 loop spans 11 amino acids. The CDR3 protein is CASSVGRALHF. The CDR3 DNA reads TGTGCCAGTAGTGTGGGGAGAGCCCTCCACTTT.

The chain has TRBV29-1 and TRBJ2-3, with a tentative D call TRBD2 (6 bases). The CDR3 loop spans 13 amino acids. Germline V gives CDR1 SQVTM, CDR2 ANQGSEA. This CDR3 is CTSNGLLADTQYF. As DNA, the CDR3 is TGCACCAGTAATGGACTATTGGCAGATACGCAGTATTTT.

The chain uses TRBV12-3 or TRBV12-4 and TRBJ2-2, with TRBD1 identical over 8 bases. The J segment lost 7 bases and the V segment lost 6 bases, leaving 4 bases of the junction unmatched. The length of the CDR3 is 13 residues. CDR3 nucleotide sequence: TGTGCCAGCAGAAGGACAGGGATCGGGGAGCTGTTTTTT. This gives the protein CASRRTGIGELFF.

The chain employs TRBV29-1 and TRBJ1-1; possibly TRBD1 for D (6 bases). This CDR3 contains 13 residues. Between the trimmed V and J ends, which lost 8 bases and 3 bases, there was a span of 16 bases. Looked up from germline, CDR1 is SQVTM and CDR2 is ANQGSEA. Here the CDR3 reads CSSGGAEDTEAFF. CDR3 DNA: TGCAGCTCCGGGGGGGCGGAGGACACTGAAGCTTTCTTT.

The V gene is TRBV27, the J gene TRBJ2-1; maybe TRBD2 (5 bases). Trimming pared 3 bases from V and 6 bases from J, leaving 27 bases between. Per the germline V gene, CDR1 is MNHEY and CDR2 is SMNVEV (reference sequence). The CDR3 runs 19 residues. The DNA of the CDR3 is TGTGCCAGCAGTTTCTCCCGGATGGGTCGGGAATCATGGATCAATGAGCAGTTCTTC. This encodes CASSFSRMGRESWINEQFF.

The chain combines TRBV7-3 with TRBJ2-7, with 7 bases lining up with TRBD2. This CDR3 has 13 residues. Losses at the gene ends were 4 bases for V and 3 bases for J; bases not matched to a gene: 3. Germline values: CDR1 SGHTA, CDR2 FQGTGA. The CDR3 protein is CASSSGLDYEQYV. DNA for the CDR3: TGTGCCAGCAGCTCCGGACTAGACTACGAGCAGTACGTC.

The rearrangement joins TRBV7-2 to TRBJ2-2, with a possible D match to TRBD2 (6 bases). The CDR3 has 16 amino acids. The V gene's germline CDR1 is SGHTA and CDR2 FQGNSA. V gave up 0 bases and J gave up 0 bases, with 8 bases separating them. The CDR3 here is CASSLATGANTGELFF. Written as DNA, the CDR3 is TGTGCCAGCAGCTTAGCTACGGGAGCGAACACCGGGGAGCTGTTTTTT.

The CDR3 here is CASSEGGDQPQHF. The CDR3 DNA reads as TGTGCCAGCAGTGAAGGGGGGGATCAGCCCCAGCATTTT. The chain uses TRBV25-1 and TRBJ1-5; D might be TRBD1 (5 bases). CDR3 length: 13 residues. Trimming pared 2 bases from V and 5 bases from J, leaving 7 bases between. Germline V lookup: CDR1 MGHDK, CDR2 SYGVNS. Full variable domain (missing parts from reference TRBV25-1 and TRBJ1-5): EADIYQTPRYLVIGTGKKITLECSQTMGHDKMYWYQQDPGMELHLIHYSYGVNSTEKGDLSSESTVSRIRTEHFPLTLESARPSHTSQYLCASSEGGDQPQHFGDGTRLSIL.

The rearrangement links TRBV28 to TRBJ1-6; 9 bases align to TRBD1. V shed 6 bases, J shed 7 bases, and the junction held 4 bases outside the gene matches. CDR1 is MDHEN and CDR2 is SYDVKM in the germline V gene. The CDR3 contains 14 residues. CDR3 sequence: CASSQGQGNSPLHF. CDR3 in DNA: TGTGCCAGCAGCCAGGGACAGGGAAATTCACCCCTCCACTTT. The full variable domain, with the rest looked up from reference TRBV28 and TRBJ1-6, is DVKVTQSSRYLVKRTGEKVFLECVQDMDHENMFWYRQDPGLGLRLIYFSYDVKMKEKGDIPEGYSVSREKKERFSLILESASTNQTSMYLCASSQGQGNSPLHFGNGTRLTVT.

Only a few counts were recorded for this clone. The rearrangement uses TRBV19 and TRBJ1-1, with D perhaps matching TRBD1 (5 bases). The CDR3 has 15 amino acids. The germline V gene encodes CDR1 LNHDA and CDR2 SQIVND (reference sequence). Trimming shortened V by 2 bases and J by 6 bases, and 16 bases separated the two germline ends. CDR3 nucleotides: TGTGCCAGTAGTATATCGAAGGGGATGAAGGCTGAAGCTTTCTTT. Translation: CASSISKGMKAEAFF.

The chain is built from TRBV4-2 and TRBJ1-1; 7 bases match TRBD1. The ends lost 0 bases at V and 0 bases at J; junction bases unmatched: 4. The V gene's germline CDR1 is LGHNA and CDR2 YNFKEQ. This CDR3 is built from 16 residues. The CDR3 sequence is CASSQEAQGMNTEAFF. The CDR3 nucleotides read TGTGCCAGCAGCCAAGAAGCACAGGGGATGAACACTGAAGCTTTCTTT.

The V call is TRBV4-1, the J call TRBJ2-1; a weak D match, TRBD2 (5 bases). Trimming took 4 bases from V and 8 from J, leaving 12 bases between them. This CDR3 contains 13 residues. Germline V gene sequence: CDR1 MGHRA, CDR2 YSYEKL. CDR3 residues: CASSPLEGDEQFF. CDR3 DNA sequence: TGCGCCAGCAGCCCTCTAGAGGGCGATGAGCAGTTCTTC.

The V and J genes are TRBV5-6 and TRBJ1-2; TRBD1 aligns across 7 bases. The germline CDR1 and CDR2 sequences are SGHDT and YYEEEE. V gave up 4 bases and J gave up 2 bases; unmatched junction bases: 8. The CDR3 extends over 15 amino acids. The CDR3 DNA is TGTGCCAGCAGCAAAGACAGGGAAGCCAACTATGGCTACACCTTC. Protein: CASSKDREANYGYTF.

The chain is built from TRBV28 and TRBJ1-2; no definite D call. CDR1 is MDHEN, CDR2 SYDVKM, per germline. Trimming took off 6 bases at V and 4 bases at J, with 18 bases between the two ends. The CDR3 has 15 residues. Here the CDR3 DNA reads TGTGCCAGCAGCCACGAGAGATCCCTTTCCTATGGCTACACCTTC. Translated: CASSHERSLSYGYTF.

The V and J genes are TRBV7-9 and TRBJ1-1; 9 nucleotides match TRBD1. CDR1 is SEHNR and CDR2 is FQNEAQ in the germline V gene (reference sequence). The CDR3 is 15 amino acids. J gave up 1 base and V 4 bases, and 4 bases lay outside the gene matches. CDR3 amino acids: CASSWGQGTNTEAFF. For the CDR3, the DNA is TGTGCCAGCAGCTGGGGACAGGGCACGAACACTGAAGCTTTCTTT.

The CDR3 is CASSYSATGYEKLFF. The CDR3 DNA is TGTGCCAGCAGTTACTCTGCCACAGGGTATGAAAAACTGTTTTTT. The genes are TRBV6-5 and TRBJ1-4; D is perhaps TRBD1 (6 bases). CDR3 length equals 15 residues. The germline V gene encodes CDR1 MNHEY and CDR2 SVGAGI. V was pared by 0 bases and J by 6 bases, with 11 bases between.

The genes are TRBV6-4 and TRBJ2-1, with D possibly TRBD2 on 6 matching bases. Trimming stripped 6 bases from V and 6 bases from J, with 12 bases between. Looked up from germline, CDR1 is MRHNA and CDR2 is SNTAGT. CDR3 length: 13 residues. The CDR3, as DNA: TGTGCCAGCAGAGGTGGAGGGCTCAATGAGCAGTTCTTC. Translating it yields CASRGGGLNEQFF.

This chain uses TRBV11-3 with TRBJ2-1; D is perhaps TRBD2 (7 bases). The CDR3 length is 14 residues. Per germline, CDR1 SGHNT and CDR2 YENEEA. V lost 5 bases and J lost 9, with 17 bases in between. The CDR3 DNA reads TGTGCCAGCAGCCCCGAGGGGGGGTACGGTGAGCAGTTCTTC. Its translation: CASSPEGGYGEQFF.

This chain joins TRBV3-1 (or the pseudogene TRBV3-2) and TRBJ1-5, with D possibly being TRBD1 (6 bases). The CDR3 length is 15 residues. Germline V gene data show CDR1 as LGHDT and CDR2 as YNNKEL (reference sequence). The V and J ends lost 2 bases and 4 bases respectively, with 12 bases between them. CDR3 protein: CASSQTGQSNQPQHF. In nucleotides, the CDR3 is TGTGCCAGCAGCCAAACTGGACAGTCTAATCAGCCCCAGCATTTT.

The rearrangement uses TRBV7-8 and TRBJ2-1, with TRBD2 matching over 11 bases. V lost 1 base, J lost 3 bases, and 8 bases stayed unmatched. This CDR3 spans 18 amino acids. Germline V gene lookup returns CDR1 SGHVS and CDR2 FQNEAQ. The CDR3 region has the DNA TGTGCCAGCAGCTTAGGGCTAGCGGGGGGTACAGTCTACAATGAGCAGTTCTTC. Residues: CASSLGLAGGTVYNEQFF.

The rearrangement links TRBV24-1 to TRBJ2-3; 9 bases are shared with TRBD1. The germline gives CDR1 KGHDR, CDR2 SFDVKD. There are 16 residues in the CDR3. Unmatched junction bases numbered 5, after V lost 5 bases and J lost 0 bases. The chain's CDR3 is CATSAQGQGSTDTQYF. CDR3 sequence (DNA): TGTGCCACCAGTGCCCAAGGACAGGGGAGCACAGATACGCAGTATTTT.

The rearrangement links TRBV30 to TRBJ2-7; D might be TRBD2 (6 bases). The germline gives CDR1 GTSNPN, CDR2 SVGIG (reference sequence). Trimming cost V 4 bases and J 7 bases, with 14 bases left between them. The CDR3 extends over 12 amino acids. CDR3 amino acids: CAWNPGGEEQYF. Written as DNA, the CDR3 is TGTGCCTGGAACCCGGGCGGGGAGGAGCAGTACTTC.